These 29 T cell receptor beta chains were all obtained from the same sample, sequenced in a study of blood T cell repertoires in COVID-19. Generated by immunoSEQ multiplex PCR, the TCRdb table keeps only in-frame clones and is missing some. The data contain some 42,000 clones, around 90% of them seen just once; the ten biggest clones take up approximately 0.4%. Source material: peripheral blood. Receptor source: a human donor in a cohort sampled during active COVID-19.

This rearrangement joins TRBV7-9 to TRBJ1-6; 8 bases are shared with TRBD1. CDR3 length: 16 amino acids. Germline loops: CDR1 SEHNR, CDR2 FQNEAQ (reference sequence). V was pared by 2 bases and J by 7 bases, with 7 bases of the junction left unmatched. CDR3 sequence: CASSLSGGAFNSPLHF. The CDR3 DNA reads TGTGCCAGCAGCTTATCAGGGGGCGCCTTCAATTCACCCCTCCACTTT.

The J gene is TRBJ2-2, the V gene TRBV5-1, with D perhaps matching TRBD2 (5 bases). This CDR3 is built from 15 residues. Between the trimmed V and J ends, which lost 0 bases and 4 bases, there was a span of 10 bases. Germline CDR1 reads SGHRS; CDR2 reads YFSETQ. The CDR3 region has the DNA TGCGCCAGCAGCTTGGTCCTAGCTTCCACCGGGGAGCTGTTTTTT. This translates into CASSLVLASTGELFF.

The rearrangement links TRBV7-9 to TRBJ1-2, with 10 bases aligning to TRBD1. Germline lookup yields CDR1 SEHNR and CDR2 FQNEAQ (reference sequence). V gave up 4 bases and J gave up 5 bases; unmatched junction bases: 7. The CDR3 extends over 15 amino acids. CDR3 sequence: CASSWGQGTAYGYTF. CDR3 bases: TGTGCCAGCAGCTGGGGACAGGGGACGGCGTATGGCTACACCTTC.

This clone was counted a single time. As DNA, the CDR3 is TGTGCCAGCAGCGTAGAGGGAGTGGGTTCACCCCTCCACTTT. Protein product: CASSVEGVGSPLHF. The V and J genes are TRBV9 and TRBJ1-6; D is ambiguous. Trimming took off 0 bases at V and 9 bases at J, with 10 bases between the two ends. The CDR3 loop spans 14 amino acids. In germline, CDR1 is SGDLS, CDR2 YYNGEE.

This chain uses TRBV25-1 with TRBJ1-1, with D possibly TRBD1 on 6 matching bases. The CDR3 is 13 amino acids. Germline V gene lookup returns CDR1 MGHDK and CDR2 SYGVNS. V gave up 1 base and J gave up 6 bases, with 9 bases separating them. The CDR3 region is CASSEWSGAEAFF. DNA for the CDR3: TGTGCCAGCAGTGAATGGTCAGGGGCTGAAGCTTTCTTT. The whole variable domain, filled in from reference TRBV25-1 and TRBJ1-1, reads EADIYQTPRYLVIGTGKKITLECSQTMGHDKMYWYQQDPGMELHLIHYSYGVNSTEKGDLSSESTVSRIRTEHFPLTLESARPSHTSQYLCASSEWSGAEAFFGQGTRLTVV.

This chain joins TRBV2 and TRBJ2-7, with 7 nucleotides matching TRBD2. V lost 1 base to trimming and J lost 5 bases; unmatched junction nucleotides: 2. The CDR3 length is 13 residues. Germline assignment: CDR1 SNHLY and CDR2 FYNNEI. CDR3 in DNA: TGTGCCAGCAGTGAAGTGGGAGGGAACGAGCAGTACTTC. It specifies CASSEVGGNEQYF.

The chain couples TRBV6-6 to TRBJ1-2; D perhaps matches TRBD1 (6 bases). The CDR3 has 14 amino acids. CDR1 is MNHNY and CDR2 is SVGAGI in the germline V gene (reference sequence). The V gene lost 5 bases and the J gene lost 4 bases, with 14 bases spanning the gap. The CDR3 DNA sequence: TGTGCCAGCAGTCGAGCCGGACAGACCTATGGCTACACCTTC. It is translated as CASSRAGQTYGYTF.

The rearrangement links TRBV19 to TRBJ1-2; a possible D gene is TRBD1 (6 bases). V was pared by 3 bases and J by 0 bases, with 14 bases between. CDR1 and CDR2 from the germline V gene are LNHDA and SQIVND (reference sequence). The CDR3 contains 16 residues. The CDR3 bases are TGTGCCAGTAGTATGGGGGCCAGCGGTTCTAACTATGGCTACACCTTC. It codes for CASSMGASGSNYGYTF. Full variable domain (rest looked up from reference TRBV19 and TRBJ1-2): DGGITQSPKYLFRKEGQNVTLSCEQNLNHDAMYWYRQDPGQGLRLIYYSQIVNDFQKGDIAEGYSVSREKKESFPLTVTSAQKNPTAFYLCASSMGASGSNYGYTFGSGTRLTVV.

V usage is TRBV19 and J usage is TRBJ2-7; 11 nucleotides align to TRBD1. Germline V lookup: CDR1 LNHDA, CDR2 SQIVND (reference sequence). Unmatched junction bases numbered 3, after V lost 2 bases and J lost 3 bases. The CDR3 extends over 15 amino acids. CDR3 coding DNA: TGTGCCAGTAGTATAACCGGGACAGGGGGCTACGAGCAGTACTTC. Amino acids: CASSITGTGGYEQYF.

The chain recombines TRBV7-2 with TRBJ2-7; D call uncertain. Germline V lookup: CDR1 SGHTA, CDR2 FQGNSA. The CDR3 totals 12 residues. V dropped 2 bases and J dropped 3 bases, with 5 bases sitting between them. The CDR3 spells CASSLSLYEQYF. CDR3 coding DNA: TGTGCCAGCAGCTTATCACTCTACGAGCAGTACTTC.

This chain joins TRBV7-2 and TRBJ1-2; maybe TRBD1 (6 bases). There are 14 residues in the CDR3. V was pared by 1 base and J by 5 bases, with 11 bases between. The V gene's germline CDR1 is SGHTA and CDR2 FQGNSA. This CDR3 reads CASSLEGQDYGYTF. The CDR3 region has the DNA TGTGCCAGCAGCTTAGAGGGACAAGATTATGGCTACACCTTC.

J is TRBJ1-1 and V is TRBV24-1; no firm D call. With 5 bases removed from V and 4 bases from J, the gap between germline ends came to 10 bases. From germline, CDR1 is KGHDR and CDR2 SFDVKD. CDR3 length: 13 residues. The CDR3 loop is CATSGVLGTEAFF. The CDR3, as DNA: TGTGCCACCAGTGGAGTTCTCGGCACTGAAGCTTTCTTT.

This chain links TRBV29-1 with TRBJ2-5, with 9 bases aligning to TRBD2. CDR1 is SQVTM and CDR2 is ANQGSEA in the germline V gene. CDR3 length equals 15 residues. J gave up 5 bases and V 6 bases, and 13 bases lay outside the gene matches. CDR3 region: CSVLPSSGDLETQYF. CDR3 coding DNA: TGCAGCGTCTTGCCCTCTAGCGGGGACCTCGAGACCCAGTACTTC.

The rearrangement links TRBV5-4 to TRBJ1-1, with a tentative D call TRBD1 (5 bases). Germline assignment: CDR1 SGHNT and CDR2 YYREEE (reference sequence). The length of the CDR3 is 14 residues. V was clipped by 4 bases and J by 0 bases, with 10 bases between them. CDR3 bases: TGTGCCAGCAGCACCCGACAGTTGAACACTGAAGCTTTCTTT. Translating gives CASSTRQLNTEAFF.

The CDR3 bases are TGCGCCAGCAGCCAAGATTTATATGGGACATTTGGAAACACCATATATTTT. This codes for CASSQDLYGTFGNTIYF. The genes are TRBV4-3 and TRBJ1-3, with TRBD1 as a possible D gene (6 bases). The V end lost 0 bases, the J end lost 3 bases, and 15 bases lay between the germline ends. The germline CDR1 and CDR2 sequences are LGHNA and YSLEER. The CDR3 sequence is 17 residues long.

This clone was seen only a few times. This sample also contains other DNA sequences that code for the same CDR3. The rearrangement uses TRBV9 and TRBJ1-4, with 9 bases aligning to TRBD1. The CDR3 runs to 15 residues. The germline V gene has CDR1 SGDLS and CDR2 YYNGEE. J gave up 5 bases and V 0 bases, and 2 bases lay outside the gene matches. CDR3 coding DNA: TGTGCCAGCAGCGTAGGGGGACAGGGAAATGAAAAACTGTTTTTT. It is translated as CASSVGGQGNEKLFF.

This clone was recorded a few times. This chain links TRBV19 with TRBJ1-1; no clear D. The germline V gene encodes CDR1 LNHDA and CDR2 SQIVND (reference sequence). The ends were cut back, 3 bases at V and 0 bases at J, with 8 bases in the middle. CDR3 length: 14 amino acids. CDR3 amino acids: CASSIPSMNTEAFF. The CDR3 DNA sequence: TGTGCCAGTAGTATTCCATCTATGAACACTGAAGCTTTCTTT.

The J gene is TRBJ2-7, the V gene TRBV10-2; D perhaps matches TRBD2 (6 bases). The germline gives CDR1 WSHSY, CDR2 SAAADI. The CDR3 is 14 amino acids. V was pared by 1 base and J by 0 bases, with 7 bases between. The CDR3 DNA reads as TGCGCCAGCAGTGAGTGGGGAGGCTCCTACGAGCAGTACTTC. This sequence encodes CASSEWGGSYEQYF.

The chain combines TRBV7-6 with TRBJ2-7, with TRBD2 identical over 9 bases. The CDR3 has 18 amino acids. CDR1 and CDR2 (germline): SGHVS, FNYEAQ. Trimming removed 1 base from V and 2 bases from J; junction bases left unmatched: 12. In DNA, the CDR3 is TGTGCCAGCAGCTTAGTTAGCCCGCCAGCTAGCGGGGCCTACGAGCAGTACTTC. Translating gives CASSLVSPPASGAYEQYF.

J is TRBJ1-1 and V is TRBV11-2; no firm D call. V lost 5 bases, J lost 1 base, and 14 bases lay in between. Germline loops: CDR1 SGHAT, CDR2 FQNNGV. This CDR3 comprises 15 residues. The CDR3 loop is CASSRTPSWNTEAFF. The CDR3 coding sequence is TGTGCCAGCAGCAGAACACCCTCATGGAACACTGAAGCTTTCTTT.

The chain carries TRBV5-4 and TRBJ1-1, with 8 bases that match TRBD1. The CDR3 has 15 residues. Germline assignment: CDR1 SGHNT and CDR2 YYREEE (reference sequence). Trimming at V came to 5 bases and at J to 0 bases, leaving 6 bases not matched to a gene. As DNA, the CDR3 is TGTGCCAGCAGTTGGGACAGGAGCATGAACACTGAAGCTTTCTTT. Translated: CASSWDRSMNTEAFF.

The CDR3 sequence: CASSTGTGPLNTEAFF. Written as DNA, the CDR3 is TGTGCCAGTAGTACCGGGACAGGGCCCTTGAACACTGAAGCTTTCTTT. The J gene is TRBJ1-1, the V gene TRBV19; TRBD1 matches 9 bases. The CDR3 runs to 16 residues. J lost 0 bases, V lost 4 bases, and 6 bases had no gene match. CDR1 and CDR2 from the germline V gene are LNHDA and SQIVND (reference sequence). Complete variable domain (other parts from reference TRBV19 and TRBJ1-1): DGGITQSPKYLFRKEGQNVTLSCEQNLNHDAMYWYRQDPGQGLRLIYYSQIVNDFQKGDIAEGYSVSREKKESFPLTVTSAQKNPTAFYLCASSTGTGPLNTEAFFGQGTRLTVV.

CDR3 residues: CASSEGEPGGRNTEAFF. CDR3 DNA sequence: TGTGCCAGCAGTGAAGGGGAGCCAGGGGGCAGGAACACTGAAGCTTTCTTT. The chain joins TRBV6-1 to TRBJ1-1; 8 nucleotides match TRBD1. Looked up from germline, CDR1 is MNHNS and CDR2 is SASEGT. The CDR3 consists of 17 residues. The V gene end was trimmed by 1 base and the J gene end by 1 base; junction bases not matched to a gene: 8.

The rearrangement links TRBV10-1 to TRBJ1-1, with D perhaps matching TRBD1 (6 bases). Germline CDR1 reads WNHNN; CDR2 reads SYGVQD (reference sequence). Trimming took 10 bases from V and 1 from J, leaving 22 bases between them. The CDR3 contains 16 residues. The CDR3, as DNA: TGCGCCACCTTAAGTGGGTTGGGGGGGCAGAACACTGAAGCTTTCTTT. Protein product: CATLSGLGGQNTEAFF.

The chain recombines TRBV9 with TRBJ1-2; TRBD1 matches at 7 bases. CDR3 size: 15 residues. Germline V gene sequence: CDR1 SGDLS, CDR2 YYNGEE. J lost 3 bases, V lost 3 bases, and 8 bases had no gene match. DNA of the CDR3: TGTGCCAGCAGCGAGACCAAACAGGGGTACTATGGCTACACCTTC. Its protein product is CASSETKQGYYGYTF.

This clone has only one observation. The chain links TRBV19 to TRBJ1-1, with D hard to call. Trimming stripped 5 bases from V and 8 bases from J, with 18 bases between. The CDR3 has 14 amino acids. Germline loops: CDR1 LNHDA, CDR2 SQIVND (reference sequence). CDR3 in amino acids: CASSVTAAPWEAFF. The DNA for the CDR3 is TGTGCCAGTAGTGTCACCGCGGCCCCGTGGGAAGCTTTCTTT.

The table lists this clone with a count of one. The chain couples TRBV27 to TRBJ1-6; D not certain. Deletions cut 5 bases from V and 7 bases from J, with 18 bases between. CDR1 MNHEY and CDR2 SMNVEV come from the germline V gene (reference sequence). The CDR3 consists of 16 residues. In nucleotides, the CDR3 is TGTGCCAGCAGTCCCCTCTCTTCGGGGTGGAATTCACCCCTCCACTTT. This translates into CASSPLSSGWNSPLHF.

This clone has just a few counts. J is TRBJ2-7 and V is TRBV29-1; D gene unclear. Trimming cost V 4 bases and J 3 bases, with 7 bases left between them. The CDR3 has 11 amino acids. CDR1 is SQVTM, CDR2 ANQGSEA, per germline. The chain's CDR3 is CSVGDGYEQYF. The CDR3 DNA sequence: TGCAGCGTTGGAGACGGCTACGAGCAGTACTTC.

The genes are TRBV19 and TRBJ1-5; D is unresolved. Germline CDR1 and CDR2: LNHDA and SQIVND (reference sequence). Trimming stripped 7 bases from V and 1 base from J, with 14 bases between. CDR3 length: 15 residues. The CDR3 sequence: CASTPYGGSNQPQHF. CDR3 in DNA: TGTGCCAGTACCCCTTATGGAGGAAGCAATCAGCCCCAGCATTTT.